Listed below are T cell receptor beta chains from one sample, sequenced in a study of blood T cell repertoires in COVID-19. Repertoires were generated with immunoSEQ multiplex PCR, while TCRdb's copy carries only in-frame clones and drops some. The table has a few hundred thousand clones, more than 70% seen once; the top ten hold around 12%. The specimen sequenced was peripheral blood. The source is a woman between 50 and 59 years old with COVID-19, enrolled during active disease. CDR3s leave out the opening cysteine and the closing phenylalanine or tryptophan. Each record gives: V gene, J gene, D gene, CDR3 protein. The D gene is left open where the match is weak.

V gene: TRBV30
J gene: TRBJ1-1
D gene: NA
CDR3 protein: AWSILTGNTEAF

V gene: TRBV5-6
J gene: TRBJ1-1
D gene: TRBD1
CDR3 protein: ASSRTGLTEAF

V gene: TRBV6-6
J gene: TRBJ2-1
D gene: NA
CDR3 protein: ASISSYNEQF

V gene: TRBV3-1/TRBV3-2
J gene: TRBJ2-3
D gene: TRBD1
CDR3 protein: ASSRTGFGTDTQY

V gene: TRBV11-2
J gene: TRBJ2-7
D gene: NA
CDR3 protein: ASSLATGSSQY

V gene: TRBV5-1
J gene: TRBJ1-2
D gene: NA
CDR3 protein: ASSLIRGDSGYT

V gene: TRBV2
J gene: TRBJ1-1
D gene: NA
CDR3 protein: ARPRGTNEAF

V gene: TRBV3-1/TRBV3-2
J gene: TRBJ1-6
D gene: TRBD1
CDR3 protein: ASSQDRGGGGSPLH

V gene: TRBV29-1
J gene: TRBJ1-1
D gene: NA
CDR3 protein: SVHYRSEAF

V gene: TRBV10-3
J gene: TRBJ2-4
D gene: TRBD1
CDR3 protein: AISGGQGLDIQY

V gene: TRBV5-4
J gene: TRBJ1-1
D gene: NA
CDR3 protein: ASSFEAAGTEAF

V gene: TRBV19
J gene: TRBJ2-7
D gene: TRBD1
CDR3 protein: ASSLGQGAAYEQY

V gene: TRBV11-1
J gene: TRBJ1-6
D gene: NA
CDR3 protein: ASSPRIGASPLH

V gene: TRBV10-2
J gene: TRBJ1-1
D gene: TRBD1
CDR3 protein: ASGGTANTEAF

V gene: TRBV5-1
J gene: TRBJ1-1
D gene: TRBD1
CDR3 protein: ASSLGQGGNTEAF

V gene: TRBV7-9
J gene: TRBJ1-2
D gene: NA
CDR3 protein: ASSLSGARGRGDT

V gene: TRBV11-3
J gene: TRBJ2-1
D gene: TRBD2
CDR3 protein: ASSFGTSGGDEQF

V gene: TRBV12-3/TRBV12-4
J gene: TRBJ1-6
D gene: NA
CDR3 protein: ASSFSNSPLH

V gene: TRBV5-1
J gene: TRBJ1-2
D gene: NA
CDR3 protein: ASSPGLRDGYT

V gene: TRBV14
J gene: TRBJ2-1
D gene: NA
CDR3 protein: ASSQRTRSYNEQF

V gene: TRBV7-2
J gene: TRBJ2-7
D gene: NA
CDR3 protein: ASSPSVSNRLEQY

V gene: TRBV29-1
J gene: TRBJ2-7
D gene: TRBD1
CDR3 protein: SVAQGQPYEQY